The count of the clone carrying this TCR beta chain is one. This specimen belongs to a study of OX40 agonist ivuxolimab in advanced cancers. Peripheral blood came from all dose cohorts at three timepoints. The germline CDR1 and CDR2 sequences are LGHNA and YNFKEQ. V was trimmed by 3 bases and J by 3 bases, leaving 20 bases between them. The CDR3 contains 17 residues. This table comes from immunoSEQ multiplex PCR, and its TCRdb copy is limited to in-frame clones, with some not included. In the table there are approximately 82,000 clones, over 80% of which are singletons. The J gene is TRBJ2-5, the V gene TRBV4-2; D may match TRBD1 or TRBD2 (5 bases each). This clonotype was sampled from an adult with an advanced solid tumor such as melanoma, head and neck, liver or kidney cancer. The sequencing used CD4+ or CD8+ T cells sorted from blood, collected in a trial of the OX40 agonist ivuxolimab. Here the CDR3 reads CASSQTGGRATEETQYF. Here the CDR3 DNA reads TGTGCCAGCAGCCAGACTGGGGGACGTGCTACCGAAGAGACCCAGTACTTC.